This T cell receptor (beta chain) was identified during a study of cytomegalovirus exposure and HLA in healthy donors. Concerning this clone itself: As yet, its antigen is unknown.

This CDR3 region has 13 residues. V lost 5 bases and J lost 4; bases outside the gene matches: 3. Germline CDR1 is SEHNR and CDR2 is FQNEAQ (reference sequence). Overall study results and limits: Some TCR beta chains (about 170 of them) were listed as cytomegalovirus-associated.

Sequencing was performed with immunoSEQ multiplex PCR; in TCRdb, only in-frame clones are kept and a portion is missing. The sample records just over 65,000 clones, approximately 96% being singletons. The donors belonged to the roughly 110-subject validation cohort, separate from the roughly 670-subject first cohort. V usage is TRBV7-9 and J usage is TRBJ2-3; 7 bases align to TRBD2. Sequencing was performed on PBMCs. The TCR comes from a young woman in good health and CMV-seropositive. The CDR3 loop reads CASSDLAADTQYF. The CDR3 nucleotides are TGTGCCAGCAGCGATCTAGCGGCAGATACGCAGTATTTT.